The 4 T cell receptor beta chains reported below all come from one sample, sequenced in a study of early T cells in non-severe SARS-CoV-2 infection. TCRdb reanalysed the 5' RACE reads using MiXCR and keeps one entry per CDR3 protein. This sample has some 55,000 distinct CDR3 sequences, with 9% to 15% found just once. Sequencing was performed on whole blood, taken at baseline. The receptors here all came from an adult who was a healthcare worker with PCR-confirmed SARS-CoV-2 infection or an uninfected control (not recorded which).

The DNA of the CDR3 is TGTGCCAGCAGCCAAGCTAAGGTAACTACCGGTGGTGAGCAGTTCTTC. Its translation: CASSQAKVTTGGEQFF. V and J are TRBV4-2 and TRBJ2-1; D unclear. Germline V gene data show CDR1 as LGHNA and CDR2 as YNFKEQ. The CDR3 consists of 16 residues. Trimming stripped 1 base from V and 9 bases from J, with 19 bases between.

This clonotype has only a few counts. The chain uses TRBV28 and TRBJ2-7; 8 bases match TRBD1. The CDR3 is 14 residues long. Losses at the gene ends were 6 bases for V and 3 bases for J; bases not matched to a gene: 7. Germline V gene lookup returns CDR1 MDHEN and CDR2 SYDVKM. As DNA, the CDR3 is TGTGCCAGCAGGATGGACAGGGTTTTCTACGAGCAGTACTTC. Protein: CASRMDRVFYEQYF.

DNA of the CDR3: TGCAGTGCTAGAGAACCCCTAGGCGCGTTCTCCGAGCAGTACTTC. Protein: CSAREPLGAFSEQYF. This chain connects TRBV20-1 to TRBJ2-7; D not resolved. The CDR3 totals 15 residues. Germline lookup yields CDR1 DFQATT and CDR2 SNEGSKA (reference sequence). With 0 bases removed from V and 6 bases from J, the gap between germline ends came to 18 bases.

This clonotype occurred many times. The V call is TRBV7-3, the J call TRBJ1-1, with a tentative D call TRBD1 (6 bases). Germline V gene sequence: CDR1 SGHTA, CDR2 FQGTGA. V shed 5 bases and J shed 4 bases, with 14 bases lying between them. The CDR3 has 14 residues. CDR3 coding DNA: TGTGCCAGCAGCCCAGTGCGGGGGGCCACTGAAGCTTTCTTT. Translated, it gives CASSPVRGATEAFF.